This passage covers 2 T cell receptor beta chains from one sample sequenced in a study of follicular helper T cells after annual influenza vaccination. Generated by immunoSEQ multiplex PCR, the TCRdb table keeps only in-frame clones and is missing some. The data contain 27,000 or so clones, about four fifths of them seen just once; the ten biggest clones take up about 1.2%. The time point denotes: 2014-2015 season, pre-vaccination. The sample consisted of CXCR5+ CD38- circulating T follicular helper cells from blood, taken on the day of influenza vaccination. Subset of the sample: circulating Tfh, non-naive CD4+CXCR5+PD-1+ (ICOS+CD38+ or ICOS-CD38-). The receptor source for this set is an adult who received the influenza vaccine.

This rearrangement joins TRBV7-8 to TRBJ2-3; 12 bases line up with TRBD2. J was trimmed by 12 bases and V by 1 base; bases with no gene match: 11. CDR1 and CDR2 from the germline V gene are SGHVS and FQNEAQ. The CDR3 extends over 16 amino acids. CDR3 DNA sequence: TGTGCCAGCAGCTTAGGGACTAGCGGGGACCCAACCGAACAGTATTTT. It is translated as CASSLGTSGDPTEQYF.

The genes are TRBV28 and TRBJ1-2; 8 positions agree with TRBD1. The CDR3 is made up of 16 amino acids. The trim removed 2 bases at V and 8 bases at J, leaving 13 bases unmatched. Germline values: CDR1 MDHEN, CDR2 SYDVKM. CDR3 loop: CASSLGTGRALSGYTF. CDR3 in DNA: TGTGCCAGCAGTTTAGGGACAGGTCGGGCACTATCCGGCTACACCTTC.